One and the same sample provided the 3 T cell receptor beta chains below, sequenced in a study of blood T cell repertoires in COVID-19. This table comes from immunoSEQ multiplex PCR, and its TCRdb copy is limited to in-frame clones, with some not included. There are some 53,000 clones in the sample; more than 85% occur only once, and approximately 16% lies in the top ten. Sequenced sample: peripheral blood. All receptors come from a human donor with active COVID-19. The donor label of this sample is uncertain.

This clone has a handful of counts. As DNA, the CDR3 is TGTGCCAGTAGCCAACAGGGAGTGGGTACTGAAGCTTTCTTT. Its protein is CASSQQGVGTEAFF. The rearrangement uses TRBV19 and TRBJ1-1, with TRBD1 as a possible D gene (6 bases). The CDR3 extends over 14 amino acids. V was shortened by 6 bases and J by 5 bases, with 16 bases between the two germline ends. Per germline, CDR1 LNHDA and CDR2 SQIVND (reference sequence).

The chain combines TRBV7-2 with TRBJ2-2; TRBD1 aligns across 11 bases. Losses at the gene ends were 5 bases for V and 7 bases for J; bases not matched to a gene: 9. Germline lookup yields CDR1 SGHTA and CDR2 FQGNSA. The CDR3 sequence is 16 residues long. For the CDR3, the DNA is TGTGCCAGCAGCCAGTTGGGACAGGGGGTTAGCGGGGAGCTGTTTTTT. It encodes CASSQLGQGVSGELFF.

V usage is TRBV11-2 and J usage is TRBJ1-3, with D tentatively TRBD1 (5 bases). Germline assignment: CDR1 SGHAT and CDR2 FQNNGV. V gave up 4 bases and J gave up 7 bases, with 17 bases separating them. The CDR3 length is 15 residues. The CDR3 DNA reads as TGTGCCAGCAGCTCCCGTGGAGGGGAATTGAACACCATATATTTT. Its translation: CASSSRGGELNTIYF.